This T cell receptor (beta chain) appears in the sequencing data of a study of graft-versus-host responses after intestinal transplantation. About the study: Transplants given to recipients were multivisceral, liver-intestinal, or isolated intestinal. General study results and limits: Maximum circulating GvH clone levels tracked with early post-transplant HvG decreases.

Note on this clone: Its antigen is as yet unknown.

Assay used: immunoSEQ multiplex PCR; TCRdb lists only in-frame clones, some missing. Found here are 95,000 to 110,000 clones, roughly 87% of them singletons; the top ten hold around 0.73%. The germline CDR1 and CDR2 sequences are LNHDA and SQIVND (reference sequence). V was clipped by 7 bases and J by 2 bases, with 12 bases between them. This CDR3 is built from 15 residues. The sequence was obtained from a human donor who was the organ donor for an intestinal transplant. The specimen comprised unstimulated CD4+ T cells sorted from spleen or lymph node cells, sampled before transplant. The genes are TRBV19 and TRBJ2-6; D unresolved. CDR3 loop: CASTIREPGANVLTF. Here the CDR3 DNA reads TGTGCCAGTACCATTAGGGAACCTGGGGCCAACGTCCTGACTTTC. Full variable domain (missing parts from reference TRBV19 and TRBJ2-6): DGGITQSPKYLFRKEGQNVTLSCEQNLNHDAMYWYRQDPGQGLRLIYYSQIVNDFQKGDIAEGYSVSREKKESFPLTVTSAQKNPTAFYLCASTIREPGANVLTFGAGSRLTVL.